Below are 5 T cell receptor beta chains sequenced from a single sample in a study of blood T cell repertoires in COVID-19. Libraries were prepared by immunoSEQ multiplex PCR; TCRdb keeps only in-frame clonotypes and omits some of them. This repertoire shows 55,000 to 80,000 clones, 75% to 90% found once; its top ten account for 7% to 10%. Sequencing was done on a sample of peripheral blood. The source is a man in his forties or fifties with active COVID-19.

The rearrangement uses TRBV5-1 and TRBJ2-5; TRBD1 matches 9 bases. The ends lost 5 bases at V and 0 bases at J; junction bases unmatched: 11. Germline-derived CDR1 and CDR2 are SGHRS and YFSETQ. The CDR3 is made up of 17 amino acids. CDR3 in amino acids: CASRPGTGILYQETQYF. The CDR3 DNA reads TGCGCCAGCAGGCCCGGGACAGGGATTCTCTACCAAGAGACCCAGTACTTC.

The V and J genes are TRBV7-9 and TRBJ1-3; D remains unclear. The CDR3 totals 15 residues. The V end lost 1 base, the J end lost 1 base, and 8 bases lay between the germline ends. CDR1 is SEHNR and CDR2 is FQNEAQ in the germline V gene (reference sequence). In DNA form, the CDR3 reads TGTGCCAGCAGCTTAGTTCTCGGGTCTGGAAACACCATATATTTT. It is translated as CASSLVLGSGNTIYF.

The chain is built from TRBV20-1 and TRBJ1-2, with TRBD1 matching over 8 bases. Germline CDR1 DFQATT, CDR2 SNEGSKA (reference sequence). V lost 6 bases to trimming and J lost 7 bases; unmatched junction nucleotides: 4. CDR3 length equals 11 residues. The CDR3 protein is CSARTGSGYTF. As DNA, the CDR3 is TGCAGTGCCAGGACAGGGTCTGGCTACACCTTC.

The CDR3 nucleotides are TGTGCCAGTAGTAGCCCCCTTGAGGGTGACTATGGCTACACCTTC. It is translated as CASSSPLEGDYGYTF. The chain couples TRBV19 to TRBJ1-2; no clear D gene. Trimming left V 4 bases short and J 3 bases short, with 15 bases between. The CDR3 loop spans 15 amino acids. CDR1 LNHDA and CDR2 SQIVND come from the germline V gene (reference sequence).

The chain carries TRBV7-9 and TRBJ1-1, with unresolved D. V was cut by 5 bases and J by 0 bases, with 19 bases left in between. This CDR3 comprises 17 residues. Germline CDR1 and CDR2: SEHNR and FQNEAQ (reference sequence). The CDR3 DNA is TGTGCCAGCAGCGCGAGTTGGACGGGGAGAATGAACACTGAAGCTTTCTTT. It translates to CASSASWTGRMNTEAFF.